This TCR beta chain was captured by sequencing in a study of shared clonotypes between healthy human individuals. The trim removed 4 bases at V and 4 bases at J, leaving 2 bases unmatched. In germline, CDR1 is SGHAT, CDR2 FQNNGV. The CDR3 is 15 amino acids. Data came from immunoSEQ multiplex PCR; TCRdb stores just in-frame clones and leaves some out. This sample carries about 490,000 clones, 79% of them seen once, and the ten largest clones take 10% to 15%. This clonotype was sampled from a woman in her 40s in good health. Some clones in this sample may be carry-over from other donors' samples. The sequencing sample was made of PBMCs. The chain is built from TRBV11-2 and TRBJ2-1; the match to TRBD2 covers 12 bases. CDR3 nucleotides: TGTGCCAGCAGCTCGACTAGCGGGAGATACAATGAGCAGTTCTTC. This encodes CASSSTSGRYNEQFF.